The 24 T cell receptor beta chains given below trace back to one sample, sequenced in a study of blood T cell repertoires in COVID-19. TCRdb's copy holds only in-frame clones and misses some; the assay was immunoSEQ multiplex PCR. Found here are about 190,000 clones, roughly four fifths of them singletons; the top ten hold under 7.5%. The sample was peripheral blood. All receptors come from a woman aged 40 to 50 with acute or convalescent COVID-19.

The chain employs TRBV9 and TRBJ1-6; D remains ambiguous. This CDR3 has 12 residues. Germline V gene sequence: CDR1 SGDLS, CDR2 YYNGEE. V was cut by 5 bases and J by 5 bases, with 5 bases left in between. The CDR3 bases are TGTGCCAGCAGTCAGAATAATTCACCCCTCCACTTT. It yields the protein CASSQNNSPLHF.

The chain has TRBV11-2 and TRBJ1-5; possibly TRBD1 for D (5 bases). V lost 3 bases to trimming and J lost 3 bases, with 12 bases between them. CDR1 and CDR2 (germline): SGHAT, FQNNGV. This CDR3 comprises 15 residues. The chain's CDR3 is CASSLGRATNQPQHF. The CDR3 DNA reads TGTGCCAGCAGCTTGGGCAGGGCCACCAATCAGCCCCAGCATTTT.

The V call is TRBV12-2, the J call TRBJ1-5; TRBD1 is the table's D call and was not checked against the DNA. TRBV12-2 is termed a pseudogene. There are 16 residues in the CDR3. DNA for the CDR3: TGTGCAAGTCGGCATTTTCGGACAGCGCACAATCAGCCCCAGCATTTT. Translation: CASRHFRTAHNQPQHF.

The V call is TRBV7-6, the J call TRBJ2-2; tentative D call: TRBD2 (8 bases). CDR3 size: 16 residues. V was pared by 5 bases and J by 3 bases, with 16 bases between. Germline V lookup: CDR1 SGHVS, CDR2 FNYEAQ. The CDR3 DNA is TGTGCCAGCAGCCGGAGGGGGCGGGGGGACACCGGGGAGCTGTTTTTT. This encodes CASSRRGRGDTGELFF.

This clone appeared a single time. The rearrangement joins TRBV5-1 to TRBJ2-1; the match to TRBD1 covers 9 bases. With 4 bases clipped from V and 1 base from J, the junction kept 3 bases outside the gene matches. This CDR3 has 15 residues. CDR1 is SGHRS, CDR2 YFSETQ, per germline. The CDR3 sequence: CASSRDRESYNEQFF. CDR3 coding DNA: TGCGCCAGCAGCAGGGACAGGGAATCCTACAATGAGCAGTTCTTC.

The chain is built from TRBV4-2 and TRBJ2-7; D is possibly TRBD1 (6 bases). Trimming pared 0 bases from V and 5 bases from J, leaving 17 bases between. The germline V gene has CDR1 LGHNA and CDR2 YNFKEQ. There are 16 residues in the CDR3. The CDR3: CASSQDLMQGLDEQYF. The CDR3 DNA reads TGTGCCAGCAGCCAAGATTTGATGCAGGGGCTCGACGAGCAGTACTTC.

This sequence joins TRBV6-5 and TRBJ1-2, with D perhaps matching TRBD1 (5 bases). Germline V gives CDR1 MNHEY, CDR2 SVGAGI. The V gene lost 0 bases and the J gene lost 5 bases, with 10 bases spanning the gap. This CDR3 is 14 amino acids long. The CDR3 region is CASSYSLDRYGYTF. In DNA, the CDR3 is TGTGCCAGCAGTTACTCCCTAGACAGATATGGCTACACCTTC.

In this sample, this clone turned up a few times. The chain is built from TRBV2 and TRBJ1-6; 9 nucleotides align to TRBD1. Germline trimming cut 6 bases from V and 8 bases from J; bases unmatched to any gene: 5. The CDR3 totals 14 residues. Germline CDR1 reads SNHLY; CDR2 reads FYNNEI. Written as DNA, the CDR3 is TGTGCCAGCAGGGTGACAGGGGGTGATTCACCCCTCCACTTT. Its translation: CASRVTGGDSPLHF.

The rearrangement uses TRBV2 and TRBJ1-4; a weak D match, TRBD1 (5 bases). V dropped 6 bases and J dropped 2 bases, with 10 bases sitting between them. CDR3 length equals 14 residues. Germline V gene lookup returns CDR1 SNHLY and CDR2 FYNNEI. In DNA, the CDR3 is TGTGCCAGCAGAGGGGTGTCTACTAATGAAAAACTGTTTTTT. Protein sequence: CASRGVSTNEKLFF.

J is TRBJ1-1 and V is TRBV6-5, with D possibly being TRBD1 (5 bases). Germline CDR1 is MNHEY and CDR2 is SVGAGI. V was trimmed by 5 bases and J by 5 bases, leaving 9 bases between them. The CDR3 length is 12 residues. The CDR3 DNA sequence: TGTGCCAGCAGTCAGGGTAGTACTGAAGCTTTCTTT. Amino acid sequence: CASSQGSTEAFF.

This clone showed up just a few times. The chain couples TRBV5-1 to TRBJ1-2; 7 nucleotides align to TRBD1. This CDR3 contains 13 residues. Germline-derived CDR1 and CDR2 are SGHRS and YFSETQ. Trimming took 5 bases from V and 5 from J; bases not matched to a gene: 6. CDR3 in DNA: TGCGCCAGCAGGCCCACAGGGGAGTATGGCTACACCTTC. This gives the protein CASRPTGEYGYTF.

V gene TRBV6-1 combines with J gene TRBJ2-7; 8 nucleotides align to TRBD1. The CDR3 loop spans 17 amino acids. Germline assignment: CDR1 MNHNS and CDR2 SASEGT. V dropped 3 bases and J dropped 5; count of bases not matched to a gene: 15. The CDR3 nucleotides are TGTGCCAGCAGTGATCCTTCGGACAGGGTTTTTCAGCACGAGCAGTACTTC. This translates into CASSDPSDRVFQHEQYF.

As for this clone: Sequence at one end of the junction differs from germline and may be a read error. The chain has TRBV7-2 and TRBJ2-7, with TRBD2 as a possible D gene (6 bases). Looked up from germline, CDR1 is SGHTA and CDR2 is FQGNSA. CDR3 length equals 14 residues. The CDR3 region is CASSLASLGLPGDF. The CDR3 DNA is TGTGCCAGCAGCTTAGCCTCTTTAGGACTCCCGGGGGACTTC.

This clone showed up just a few times. V gene TRBV2 combines with J gene TRBJ2-5; possibly TRBD2 for D (7 bases). This CDR3 contains 13 residues. Trimming left V 7 bases short and J 5 bases short, with 14 bases between. Germline CDR1 is SNHLY and CDR2 is FYNNEI. The CDR3 bases are TGTGCCAGCAAGGGGGGGCCGATTGAGACCCAGTACTTC. Amino acid sequence: CASKGGPIETQYF.

The chain recombines TRBV4-1 with TRBJ2-1; 9 nucleotides line up with TRBD1. This CDR3 has 15 residues. In germline, CDR1 is MGHRA, CDR2 YSYEKL. J gave up 7 bases and V 3 bases, and 7 bases lay outside the gene matches. DNA for the CDR3: TGCGCCAGCAGCCATCATGGGACAGGGTCTAATGAGCAGTTCTTC. Translated: CASSHHGTGSNEQFF.

CDR3 in amino acids: CASTKSGGPYEQYF. CDR3 DNA sequence: TGTGCCAGTACGAAGTCAGGGGGACCCTACGAGCAGTACTTC. The gene calls are TRBV19 and TRBJ2-7, with 7 bases fitting TRBD1. The germline V gene encodes CDR1 LNHDA and CDR2 SQIVND (reference sequence). Germline trimming cut 7 bases from V and 2 bases from J; bases unmatched to any gene: 8. This CDR3 is built from 14 residues. Based on the CDR3 plus reference TRBV19 and TRBJ2-7, the full variable domain is DGGITQSPKYLFRKEGQNVTLSCEQNLNHDAMYWYRQDPGQGLRLIYYSQIVNDFQKGDIAEGYSVSREKKESFPLTVTSAQKNPTAFYLCASTKSGGPYEQYFGPGTRLTVT.

The V and J genes are TRBV28 and TRBJ1-5; TRBD1 might be the D (6 bases). CDR3 length: 13 residues. In germline, CDR1 is MDHEN, CDR2 SYDVKM. V lost 4 bases to trimming and J lost 6 bases, with 10 bases between them. CDR3 amino acids: CASSSYRAQPQHF. CDR3 bases: TGTGCCAGCAGTTCTTACAGGGCTCAGCCCCAGCATTTT. The whole variable domain, filled in from reference TRBV28 and TRBJ1-5, reads DVKVTQSSRYLVKRTGEKVFLECVQDMDHENMFWYRQDPGLGLRLIYFSYDVKMKEKGDIPEGYSVSREKKERFSLILESASTNQTSMYLCASSSYRAQPQHFGDGTRLSIL.

This sequence joins TRBV12-3 or TRBV12-4 and TRBJ2-3, with a weak D call TRBD1 (6 bases). The CDR3 consists of 12 residues. V was cut by 7 bases and J by 2 bases, with 7 bases left in between. In DNA form, the CDR3 reads TGTGCCAGCAAGGGGGTCACAGATACGCAGTATTTT. As protein: CASKGVTDTQYF.

This sequence joins TRBV18 and TRBJ1-2, with D perhaps matching TRBD1 (6 bases). This CDR3 contains 12 residues. Deletions cut 5 bases from V and 6 bases from J, with 10 bases between. The V gene's germline CDR1 is KGHSH and CDR2 LQKENI. The CDR3 DNA is TGTGCCAGCTCAGCCACAGGGAATGGCTACACCTTC. Protein sequence: CASSATGNGYTF.

This clone came up a few times. The gene calls are TRBV5-6 and TRBJ1-4; 7 bases match TRBD1. The CDR3 extends over 15 amino acids. With V trimmed by 4 bases and J by 4 bases, 7 bases remained unmatched. Germline V CDR1 and CDR2: SGHDT, YYEEEE. This chain's CDR3 is CASSPPDRINEKLFF. The CDR3 DNA follows: TGTGCCAGCAGCCCTCCGGACAGGATTAATGAAAAACTGTTTTTT.

V gene TRBV3-1 (or the pseudogene TRBV3-2) combines with J gene TRBJ1-1; a possible D gene is TRBD1 (5 bases). The CDR3 totals 13 residues. Looked up from germline, CDR1 is LGHDT and CDR2 is YNNKEL (reference sequence). Trimming removed 2 bases at V and 4 bases at J, with 8 bases between. CDR3 coding DNA: TGTGCCAGCAGCCAACAGGGACTCACTGAAGCTTTCTTT. As protein: CASSQQGLTEAFF.

The V call is TRBV18, the J call TRBJ1-1; 12 bases fit TRBD1. With V trimmed by 3 bases and J by 8 bases, 13 bases remained unmatched. CDR1 and CDR2 from the germline V gene are KGHSH and LQKENI. This CDR3 contains 17 residues. CDR3 loop: CASSPAGPGQGAPEAFF. The CDR3 nucleotides read TGTGCCAGCTCACCGGCGGGACCGGGACAGGGGGCTCCCGAAGCTTTCTTT.

CDR3 region: CSASIQIANYGYTF. CDR3 coding DNA: TGCAGTGCTAGTATACAGATAGCTAACTATGGCTACACCTTC. The V gene is TRBV20-1, the J gene TRBJ1-2; D unclear. Germline lookup yields CDR1 DFQATT and CDR2 SNEGSKA (reference sequence). V lost 3 bases and J lost 0, with 11 bases in between. The CDR3 contains 14 residues.

The gene calls are TRBV5-4 and TRBJ1-6; D ambiguous. The CDR3 spans 15 residues. Trimming cost V 4 bases and J 0 bases, with 8 bases left between them. CDR1 and CDR2 (germline): SGHNT, YYREEE (reference sequence). The CDR3 region has the DNA TGTGCCAGCAGCCCCCCCGGCTCCTATAATTCACCCCTCCACTTT. Translating it yields CASSPPGSYNSPLHF.